This TCR beta chain was recorded in a study of CD8+CD57+ T cells in acquired aplastic anemia. Study background: DNA per sorted CD4+ or CD8+ sample ranged roughly 0.19 to 30 ug, averaging around 3 ug. Mean read depth for CD4+ cells from healthy donors was about 9.9 million.

This clonotype was observed many times. What it binds is unknown. Whole-study findings and limits: Patients and controls turned out to have 25 to 30 CD8+ CDR3 sequences in common. With respect to CD8+ Simpson's diversity, patients and controls did not differ significantly.

The CDR3 consists of 17 residues. Germline V gene lookup returns CDR1 MNHNS and CDR2 SASEGT. V was clipped by 5 bases and J by 8 bases; unmatched bases: 19. Genomic DNA provided the template from which TCR beta VDJ and CDR3 profiles were obtained. A single record per CDR3 protein comes from TCRdb applying MiXCR to the reads. Among some 180,000 distinct CDR3 sequences listed, about half were seen once. V is TRBV6-1 and J is TRBJ1-2; 8 bases are shared with TRBD1. Sequenced material: sorted CD4+, CD8+, or CD8+CD57+ T cells (not recorded which) from PBMCs. This TCR derives from a human donor in good health. CDR3 sequence: CASSTRQGKDAKYGYTF. The CDR3, as DNA: TGTGCCAGCAGTACCCGACAGGGGAAGGACGCGAAGTACGGCTACACCTTC.